This TCR beta chain is from a study of human T cells and chemical hapten exposure. Across the study: After 6 days, upper back 0.01% DPC patch tests were scored. Study-wide points: Correlating positively with patch test score were the PT1 expanded TCR counts. Every donor had alopecia, and their immune response may therefore differ from healthy people's.

Per the original data handling: The median was around 91,000 TCRs per sample, ranging about 23,224 to 690,600. TCRdb processed the RACE reads anew with MiXCR; each CDR3 protein has one entry. TCRdb's processing, not the study's, gives the V and J calls here. Here the sample spans under 85,000 distinct CDR3 sequences, under 13% being singletons. Of note for this clonotype: Its antigen is undetermined.

Time point denoted: patch test 2, 6 weeks after DPC sensitization. As to treatment: therapeutic diphenylcyclopropenone sensitization with weekly scalp DPC. The CDR3 totals 16 residues. Germline-derived CDR1 and CDR2 are SGHVS and FQNEAQ. The V segment lost 0 bases and the J segment 4 bases; nucleotides outside the gene matches: 7. The specimen was whole blood, collected in connection with sensitization to the hapten diphenylcyclopropenone (DPC). The source is a woman aged 45-59 years with alopecia areata. Some clones in this sample may be carry-over from other donors' samples. This chain links TRBV7-8 with TRBJ1-1, with TRBD1 matching 8 bases. As DNA, the CDR3 is TGTGCCAGCAGCTTAGCGCTGGACAGGGCCTTCACTGAAGCTTTCTTT. Translating gives CASSLALDRAFTEAFF.